These 10 T cell receptor beta chains were sequenced from one sample in a study of blood T cell repertoires in COVID-19. Using immunoSEQ multiplex PCR, the repertoire was profiled, and TCRdb retains in-frame clones only, with some absent. The sample holds about 200,000 clones; more than 70% are singletons and the top ten take roughly 6.2%. The sequencing input was peripheral blood. Receptor source: a woman aged 40 to 50 who had recovered from COVID-19.

This clone was seen only once. This sequence joins TRBV6-5 and TRBJ2-7; the match to TRBD2 covers 14 bases. The CDR3 is 14 amino acids. With V trimmed by 4 bases and J by 5 bases, 1 base remained unmatched. Germline CDR1 reads MNHEY; CDR2 reads SVGAGI. CDR3 nucleotides: TGTGCCAGCAGTTGGGGACTAGCGGGAGACGAGCAGTACTTC. This sequence encodes CASSWGLAGDEQYF.

The gene calls are TRBV3-1 (or the pseudogene TRBV3-2) and TRBJ2-1; 9 bases map to TRBD1. J was trimmed by 8 bases and V by 4 bases; bases with no gene match: 9. This CDR3 has 15 residues. From germline, CDR1 is LGHDT and CDR2 YNNKEL (reference sequence). CDR3 coding DNA: TGTGCCAGCAGCCTCGGGGGACAGGGTGCCGATGAGCAGTTCTTC. Encoded protein: CASSLGGQGADEQFF.

V is TRBV15 and J is TRBJ2-3; D is ambiguous. The CDR3 runs 17 residues. V was shortened by 0 bases and J by 4 bases, with 17 bases between the two germline ends. Germline V gene lookup returns CDR1 LNHNV and CDR2 YYDKDF (reference sequence). CDR3 protein: CATSRDSAGYSADTQYF. CDR3 bases: TGTGCCACCAGCAGAGATTCAGCCGGGTATTCGGCAGATACGCAGTATTTT.

The J gene is TRBJ2-6, the V gene TRBV25-1; no definite D call. Trimming shortened V by 1 base and J by 0 bases, and 13 bases separated the two germline ends. This CDR3 contains 18 residues. Germline values: CDR1 MGHDK, CDR2 SYGVNS. Here the CDR3 DNA reads TGTGCCAGCAGTGAATTTGGGCAATCCAACTCTGGGGCCAACGTCCTGACTTTC. Protein product: CASSEFGQSNSGANVLTF.

The rearrangement links TRBV4-3 to TRBJ1-2; 8 bases map to TRBD1. This CDR3 region has 15 residues. CDR1 is LGHNA and CDR2 is YSLEER in the germline V gene. The ends lost 0 bases at V and 3 bases at J; junction bases unmatched: 3. CDR3 sequence reads: CASSQDTDRDYGYTF. The DNA of the CDR3 is TGCGCCAGCAGCCAAGACACGGACAGGGACTATGGCTACACCTTC.

V is TRBV11-2 and J is TRBJ2-5; D gene uncertain. The CDR3 loop spans 13 amino acids. V shed 1 base and J shed 2 bases, with 5 bases lying between them. Germline-derived CDR1 and CDR2 are SGHAT and FQNNGV. The CDR3: CASSLAEQETQYF. The CDR3, as DNA: TGTGCCAGCAGCTTAGCAGAACAAGAGACCCAGTACTTC.

This chain joins TRBV5-6 and TRBJ2-1; D remains ambiguous. V was pared by 4 bases and J by 3 bases, with 5 bases between. The germline V gene encodes CDR1 SGHDT and CDR2 YYEEEE. The CDR3 contains 12 residues. The CDR3 coding sequence is TGTGCCAGCAGCCTGAGCTACAATGAGCAGTTCTTC. Protein product: CASSLSYNEQFF. Complete variable domain (other parts from reference TRBV5-6 and TRBJ2-1): DAGVTQSPTHLIKTRGQQVTLRCSPKSGHDTVSWYQQALGQGPQFIFQYYEEEERQRGNFPDRFSGHQFPNYSSELNVNALLLGDSALYLCASSLSYNEQFFGPGTRLTVL.

The rearrangement uses TRBV6-2 or TRBV6-3 and TRBJ2-3, with D perhaps matching TRBD2 (5 bases). The CDR3 runs to 14 residues. CDR1 and CDR2 from the germline V gene are MNHEY and SVGEGT. V gave up 5 bases and J gave up 0 bases, with 9 bases separating them. CDR3 amino acids: CASSTWTSTDTQYF. The CDR3 DNA follows: TGTGCCAGCAGTACCTGGACTAGCACAGATACGCAGTATTTT.

The chain joins TRBV27 to TRBJ2-7; maybe TRBD2 (6 bases). Germline loops: CDR1 MNHEY, CDR2 SMNVEV (reference sequence). CDR3 length equals 14 residues. V was shortened by 4 bases and J by 3 bases, with 13 bases between the two germline ends. This chain's CDR3 is CASSYTGSNYEQYF. CDR3 nucleotides: TGTGCCAGCAGTTACACCGGGAGCAACTACGAGCAGTACTTC.

The chain links TRBV3-1 (or the pseudogene TRBV3-2) to TRBJ2-7; TRBD1 agrees at 7 bases. V was clipped by 5 bases and J by 9 bases; unmatched bases: 7. Germline CDR1 is LGHDT and CDR2 is YNNKEL (reference sequence). This CDR3 has 12 amino acids. The CDR3 sequence: CASSYGTVGQYF. Here the CDR3 DNA reads TGTGCCAGCAGCTATGGGACAGTTGGGCAGTACTTC.